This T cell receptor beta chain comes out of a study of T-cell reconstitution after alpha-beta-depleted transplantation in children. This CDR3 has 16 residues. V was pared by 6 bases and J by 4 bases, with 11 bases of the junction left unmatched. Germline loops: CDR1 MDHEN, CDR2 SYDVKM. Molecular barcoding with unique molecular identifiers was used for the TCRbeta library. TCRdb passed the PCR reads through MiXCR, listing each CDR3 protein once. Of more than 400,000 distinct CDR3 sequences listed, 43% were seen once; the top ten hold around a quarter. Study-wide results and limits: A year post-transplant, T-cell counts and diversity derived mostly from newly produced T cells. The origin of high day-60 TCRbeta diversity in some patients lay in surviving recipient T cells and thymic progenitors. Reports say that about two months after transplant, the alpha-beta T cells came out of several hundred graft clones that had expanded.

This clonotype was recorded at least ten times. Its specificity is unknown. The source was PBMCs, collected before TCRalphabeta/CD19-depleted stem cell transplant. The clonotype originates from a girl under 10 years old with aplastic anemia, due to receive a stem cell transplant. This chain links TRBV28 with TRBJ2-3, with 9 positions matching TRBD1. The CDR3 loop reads CASRSSRNRGPDTQYF. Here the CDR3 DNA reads TGTGCCAGCAGATCTTCTCGAAACAGGGGGCCAGATACGCAGTATTTT.